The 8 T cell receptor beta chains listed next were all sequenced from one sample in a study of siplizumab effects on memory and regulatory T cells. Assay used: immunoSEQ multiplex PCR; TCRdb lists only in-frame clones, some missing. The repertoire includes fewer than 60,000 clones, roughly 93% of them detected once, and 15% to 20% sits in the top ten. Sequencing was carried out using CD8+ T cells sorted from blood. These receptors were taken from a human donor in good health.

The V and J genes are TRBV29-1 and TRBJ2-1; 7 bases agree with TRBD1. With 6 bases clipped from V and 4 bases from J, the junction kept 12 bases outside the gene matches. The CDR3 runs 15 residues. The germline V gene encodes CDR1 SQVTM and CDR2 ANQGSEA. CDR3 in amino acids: CSVPGRQGGYNEQFF. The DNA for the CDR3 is TGCAGCGTACCGGGCCGACAGGGCGGGTACAATGAGCAGTTCTTC.

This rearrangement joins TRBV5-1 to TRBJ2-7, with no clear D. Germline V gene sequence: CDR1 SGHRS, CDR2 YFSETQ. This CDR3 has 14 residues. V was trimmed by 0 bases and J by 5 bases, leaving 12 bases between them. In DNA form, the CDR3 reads TGCGCCAGCAGCTTGGATGAGACCCTTGACGAGCAGTACTTC. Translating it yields CASSLDETLDEQYF. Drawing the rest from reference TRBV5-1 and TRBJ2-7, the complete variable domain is KAGVTQTPRYLIKTRGQQVTLSCSPISGHRSVSWYQQTPGQGLQFLFEYFSETQRNKGNFPGRFSGRQFSNSRSEMNVSTLELGDSALYLCASSLDETLDEQYFGPGTRLTVT.

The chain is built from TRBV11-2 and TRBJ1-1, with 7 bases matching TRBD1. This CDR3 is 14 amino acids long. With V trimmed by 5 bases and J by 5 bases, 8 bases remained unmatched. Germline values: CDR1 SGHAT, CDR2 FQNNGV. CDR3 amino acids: CASSTDRDPTEAFF. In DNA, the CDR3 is TGTGCCAGCAGCACCGACAGGGACCCAACTGAAGCTTTCTTT.

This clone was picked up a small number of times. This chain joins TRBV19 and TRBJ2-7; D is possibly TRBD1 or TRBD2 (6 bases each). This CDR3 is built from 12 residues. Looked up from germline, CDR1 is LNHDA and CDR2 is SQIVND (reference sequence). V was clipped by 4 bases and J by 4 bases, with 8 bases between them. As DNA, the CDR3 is TGTGCCAGTAGTAGGGGGGCATACGAGCAGTACTTC. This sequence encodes CASSRGAYEQYF.

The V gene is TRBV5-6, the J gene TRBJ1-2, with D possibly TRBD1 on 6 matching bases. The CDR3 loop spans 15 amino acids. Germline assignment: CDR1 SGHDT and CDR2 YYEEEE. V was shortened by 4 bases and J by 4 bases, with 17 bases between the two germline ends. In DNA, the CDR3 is TGTGCCAGCAGCGTTGTCGGGGGCTATGTCTATGGCTACACCTTC. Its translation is CASSVVGGYVYGYTF.

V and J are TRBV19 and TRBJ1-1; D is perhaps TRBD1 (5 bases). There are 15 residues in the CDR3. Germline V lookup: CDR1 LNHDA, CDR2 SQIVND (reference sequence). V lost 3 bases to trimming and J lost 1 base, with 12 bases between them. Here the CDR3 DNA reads TGTGCCAGTAGTATCGTAGGCGGGGCGAACACTGAAGCTTTCTTT. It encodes CASSIVGGANTEAFF. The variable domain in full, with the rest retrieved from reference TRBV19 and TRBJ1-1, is DGGITQSPKYLFRKEGQNVTLSCEQNLNHDAMYWYRQDPGQGLRLIYYSQIVNDFQKGDIAEGYSVSREKKESFPLTVTSAQKNPTAFYLCASSIVGGANTEAFFGQGTRLTVV.

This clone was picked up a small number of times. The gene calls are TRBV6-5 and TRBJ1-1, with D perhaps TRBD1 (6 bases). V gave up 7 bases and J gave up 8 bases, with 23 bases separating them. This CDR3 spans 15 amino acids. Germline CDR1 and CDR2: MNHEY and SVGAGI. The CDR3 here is CASINTGFLFVEAFF. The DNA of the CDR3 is TGTGCCAGCATTAATACAGGGTTCCTATTCGTCGAAGCTTTCTTT.

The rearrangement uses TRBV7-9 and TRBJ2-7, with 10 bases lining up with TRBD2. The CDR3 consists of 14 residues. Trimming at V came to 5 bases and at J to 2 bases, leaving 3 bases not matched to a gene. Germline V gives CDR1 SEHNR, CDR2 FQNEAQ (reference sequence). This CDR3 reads CASSPGLAAYEQYF. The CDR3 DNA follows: TGTGCCAGCAGCCCCGGACTAGCGGCCTACGAGCAGTACTTC.